The 22 T cell receptor beta chains listed next were all sequenced from one sample in a study of PD-1 blockade in mismatch repair-deficient tumors. Produced via immunoSEQ multiplex PCR; TCRdb's table is partial and in-frame only. The profile shows tens of thousands of clones, 65% to 85% of them singletons. The sample here was peripheral blood, taken 12 weeks after starting pembrolizumab. These receptors all stem from an adult with mismatch repair-deficient cancer.

The genes are TRBV7-9 and TRBJ2-1, with 8 bases that match TRBD2. CDR3 length: 17 amino acids. Per the germline V gene, CDR1 is SEHNR and CDR2 is FQNEAQ (reference sequence). J lost 0 bases, V lost 5 bases, and 9 bases had no gene match. CDR3 sequence reads: CASSQTSGSVSYNEQFF. In nucleotides, the CDR3 is TGTGCCAGCAGCCAGACAAGCGGGAGTGTCTCCTACAATGAGCAGTTCTTC.

This clone appeared a single time. V and J are TRBV21-1 and TRBJ2-3; the D segment call TRBD2 is taken from the table without a DNA check. TRBV21-1 represents a pseudogene. This CDR3 has 16 amino acids. The CDR3 loop reads CASSKVGEVDTDTQYF. CDR3 coding DNA: TGTGCCAGCAGCAAAGTCGGTGAGGTCGACACAGATACGCAGTATTTT.

The rearrangement links TRBV9 to TRBJ1-1; D not certain. Germline lookup yields CDR1 SGDLS and CDR2 YYNGEE. The V end was cut by 4 bases, the J end by 0 bases, with 10 bases between. This CDR3 region has 14 residues. CDR3 sequence: CASSNTVLNTEAFF. CDR3 DNA: TGTGCCAGCAGCAACACGGTGTTGAACACTGAAGCTTTCTTT.

The chain employs TRBV5-4 and TRBJ2-5; D tentatively reads TRBD1 or TRBD2 (5 bases each). Per germline, CDR1 SGHNT and CDR2 YYREEE (reference sequence). The CDR3 is 15 amino acids. Between the trimmed V and J ends, which lost 1 base and 0 bases, there was a span of 10 bases. This CDR3 is CASSLNWGYQETQYF. CDR3 sequence (DNA): TGTGCCAGCAGCTTGAATTGGGGGTACCAAGAGACCCAGTACTTC.

The V call is TRBV7-9, the J call TRBJ2-1; 13 nucleotides agree with TRBD2. Germline V gene lookup returns CDR1 SEHNR and CDR2 FQNEAQ (reference sequence). V shed 5 bases and J 2 bases; nucleotides not matched to a gene: 6. This CDR3 is built from 17 residues. Here the CDR3 DNA reads TGTGCCAGCAGCACTCGGACTAGCGGGAGCACCTACAATGAGCAGTTCTTC. Translated, it gives CASSTRTSGSTYNEQFF.

The gene calls are TRBV6-1 and TRBJ2-5; 9 bases line up with TRBD1. Germline CDR1 and CDR2: MNHNS and SASEGT. The CDR3 is made up of 16 amino acids. V was pared by 4 bases and J by 4 bases, with 10 bases of the junction left unmatched. The CDR3 nucleotides are TGTGCCAGCAGTGCTTACCGGGACAGGGTGAGAGAGACCCAGTACTTC. Its translation: CASSAYRDRVRETQYF.

The genes are TRBV30 and TRBJ2-3, with TRBD1 as a possible D gene (7 bases). V lost 2 bases and J 4 bases, leaving 16 bases between the germline ends. The length of the CDR3 is 15 residues. Germline-derived CDR1 and CDR2 are GTSNPN and SVGIG (reference sequence). The CDR3 reads CAWSPGEGGADTQYF. The CDR3 nucleotides are TGTGCCTGGAGTCCGGGAGAAGGGGGCGCAGATACGCAGTATTTT.

This chain connects TRBV5-1 to TRBJ1-1, with no clear D. Germline V CDR1 and CDR2: SGHRS, YFSETQ. Trimming cost V 5 bases and J 0 bases, with 8 bases left between them. The CDR3 runs to 13 residues. CDR3 DNA: TGCGCCAGCAGACTTACGGTGAACACTGAAGCTTTCTTT. Its protein is CASRLTVNTEAFF.

The rearrangement uses TRBV5-1 and TRBJ2-3; D gene unclear. Between the trimmed V and J ends, which lost 0 bases and 2 bases, there was a span of 7 bases. CDR1 and CDR2 (germline): SGHRS, YFSETQ. The CDR3 is 14 amino acids. CDR3 bases: TGCGCCAGCAGCTTGGCCGTTCCCACAGATACGCAGTATTTT. Protein product: CASSLAVPTDTQYF. The whole variable domain, remainder taken from reference TRBV5-1 and TRBJ2-3, is KAGVTQTPRYLIKTRGQQVTLSCSPISGHRSVSWYQQTPGQGLQFLFEYFSETQRNKGNFPGRFSGRQFSNSRSEMNVSTLELGDSALYLCASSLAVPTDTQYFGPGTRLTVL.

The genes are TRBV29-1 and TRBJ1-1; the D gene is possibly TRBD1 (5 bases). The CDR3 covers 11 residues. Germline CDR1 and CDR2: SQVTM and ANQGSEA. V lost 6 bases and J lost 6, with 11 bases in between. Here the CDR3 DNA reads TGCAGCGTCAAGGACAAATCTGAAGCTTTCTTT. Translated: CSVKDKSEAFF. The full variable domain, in which reference TRBV29-1 and TRBJ1-1 provide the parts outside the CDR3, is SAVISQKPSRDICQRGTSLTIQCQVDSQVTMMFWYRQQPGQSLTLIATANQGSEATYESGFVIDKFPISRPNLTFSTLTVSNMSPEDSSIYLCSVKDKSEAFFGQGTRLTVV.

The gene calls are TRBV11-3 and TRBJ2-7; D is possibly TRBD1 (5 bases). The CDR3 loop spans 14 amino acids. Germline loops: CDR1 SGHNT, CDR2 YENEEA. V was trimmed by 5 bases and J by 1 base, leaving 12 bases between them. The CDR3 coding sequence is TGTGCCAGCAGCCCGATGACAGTGTCCTACGAGCAGTACTTC. Translated, it gives CASSPMTVSYEQYF.

The count of this clone is one. The chain combines TRBV4-3 with TRBJ1-1; 7 bases agree with TRBD1. Germline lookup yields CDR1 LGHNA and CDR2 YSLEER. The CDR3 length is 16 residues. V shed 0 bases and J 5 bases; nucleotides not matched to a gene: 9. The CDR3 region has the DNA TGCGCCAGCAGCCAAGAGGGCAGGGGGAGAAAAACTGAAGCTTTCTTT. Translating gives CASSQEGRGRKTEAFF.

This chain uses TRBV7-2 with TRBJ2-1; no clear D gene. Germline lookup yields CDR1 SGHTA and CDR2 FQGNSA. The CDR3 is made up of 13 amino acids. With 5 bases removed from V and 6 bases from J, the gap between germline ends came to 11 bases. CDR3 bases: TGTGCCAGCAGCCCCGGAACCGGCAATGAGCAGTTCTTC. This sequence encodes CASSPGTGNEQFF.

J is TRBJ2-2 and V is TRBV7-8; 7 bases agree with TRBD1. This CDR3 contains 18 residues. Germline loops: CDR1 SGHVS, CDR2 FQNEAQ. V trimming: 4 bases; J trimming: 5 bases; junction bases outside the gene matches: 16. The DNA of the CDR3 is TGTGCCAGCAGCTCAAGGATAATGACAGGGATGCGGACCGGGGAGCTGTTTTTT. As protein: CASSSRIMTGMRTGELFF.

V usage is TRBV6-1 and J usage is TRBJ2-2, with D maybe TRBD2 (6 bases). The V end was cut by 3 bases, the J end by 1 base, with 9 bases between. CDR1 and CDR2 from the germline V gene are MNHNS and SASEGT. The CDR3 sequence is 15 residues long. The CDR3 region is CASSDGDLNTGELFF. CDR3 in DNA: TGTGCCAGCAGTGACGGGGACTTGAACACCGGGGAGCTGTTTTTT.

The gene calls are TRBV28 and TRBJ2-7; D unclear. Germline V gives CDR1 MDHEN, CDR2 SYDVKM. V was clipped by 4 bases and J by 2 bases, with 3 bases between them. The CDR3 length is 11 residues. This CDR3 is CASSWAYEQYF. CDR3 nucleotide sequence: TGTGCCAGCAGTTGGGCCTACGAGCAGTACTTC. Supplemented by reference TRBV28 and TRBJ2-7, the full variable domain reads DVKVTQSSRYLVKRTGEKVFLECVQDMDHENMFWYRQDPGLGLRLIYFSYDVKMKEKGDIPEGYSVSREKKERFSLILESASTNQTSMYLCASSWAYEQYFGPGTRLTVT.

The chain employs TRBV29-1 and TRBJ2-7; D possibly matches TRBD1 or TRBD2 (5 bases each). V gave up 5 bases and J gave up 0 bases, with 14 bases separating them. This CDR3 spans 14 amino acids. Per germline, CDR1 SQVTM and CDR2 ANQGSEA. CDR3 residues: CSVTPQAGSYEQYF. CDR3 DNA sequence: TGCAGCGTTACTCCACAGGCGGGCTCCTACGAGCAGTACTTC.

This chain uses TRBV7-2 with TRBJ2-7; no firm D call. The CDR3 is 14 amino acids. Trimming took 5 bases from V and 4 from J, leaving 15 bases between them. In germline, CDR1 is SGHTA, CDR2 FQGNSA. The CDR3 loop is CASSQGLQLYEQYF. The CDR3, as DNA: TGTGCCAGCAGCCAAGGGCTCCAACTGTACGAGCAGTACTTC.

The chain carries TRBV21-1 and TRBJ2-5; the tabulated D call, TRBD1, remains unverified against the DNA. TRBV21-1 has pseudogene status. This CDR3 comprises 12 residues. CDR3 in amino acids: CARGQKKETQYF. CDR3 coding DNA: TGTGCCAGGGGACAGAAGAAAGAGACCCAGTACTTC.

This clone occurred a few times. J is TRBJ1-1 and V is TRBV2; no clear D gene. Trimming cost V 2 bases and J 1 base, with 5 bases left between them. Germline CDR1 SNHLY, CDR2 FYNNEI. This CDR3 comprises 13 residues. CDR3 protein: CASSEQPNTEAFF. CDR3 nucleotide sequence: TGTGCCAGCAGTGAACAGCCGAACACTGAAGCTTTCTTT. The variable domain in full, with the rest retrieved from reference TRBV2 and TRBJ1-1, is EPEVTQTPSHQVTQMGQEVILRCVPISNHLYFYWYRQILGQKVEFLVSFYNNEISEKSEIFDDQFSVERPDGSNFTLKIRSTKLEDSAMYFCASSEQPNTEAFFGQGTRLTVV.

This sequence joins TRBV25-1 and TRBJ2-4; D possibly uses TRBD1 or TRBD2 (5 bases each). With 8 bases removed from V and 0 bases from J, the gap between germline ends came to 8 bases. CDR3 length: 13 amino acids. Germline V gene lookup returns CDR1 MGHDK and CDR2 SYGVNS. CDR3 loop: CASQGPAKNIQYF. For the CDR3, the DNA is TGTGCCAGCCAGGGACCAGCCAAAAACATTCAGTACTTC. The whole variable domain, remainder taken from reference TRBV25-1 and TRBJ2-4, is EADIYQTPRYLVIGTGKKITLECSQTMGHDKMYWYQQDPGMELHLIHYSYGVNSTEKGDLSSESTVSRIRTEHFPLTLESARPSHTSQYLCASQGPAKNIQYFGAGTRLSVL.

Only one count was recorded for this clone. The rearrangement links TRBV5-1 to TRBJ2-7; TRBD1 matches at 7 bases. The germline V gene encodes CDR1 SGHRS and CDR2 YFSETQ. The CDR3 runs to 14 residues. With V trimmed by 5 bases and J by 2 bases, 7 bases remained unmatched. CDR3 loop: CASRLIGTAYEQYF. CDR3 in DNA: TGCGCCAGCAGATTAATTGGGACAGCCTACGAGCAGTACTTC.